This is a list of T cell receptor beta chains from one sample in a study of metastatic and nonmetastatic thyroid tumors. With MiXCR, TCRdb called clones anew from the PCR reads. Of roughly 30,000 clones listed, under 20% are singletons. The sample was blood. These receptors were obtained from a female donor with papillary thyroid cancer or a benign thyroid nodule (not recorded which). Some clones in this sample may be carry-over from other donors' samples. CDR3s include the opening cysteine and the closing phenylalanine or tryptophan. For some rows the clone size is stated as once, few or many, or as a class when expanded; others skip it.

len: 14
v_gene: TRBV6-1
abundance: -
j_gene: TRBJ1-5
CDR3aa: CASSLQGIDQPKHF

len: 16
v_gene: TRBV20-1
abundance: many
j_gene: TRBJ2-7
CDR3aa: CSARDPRTGASYEQYF

len: 13
v_gene: TRBV24-1
abundance: medium-sized
j_gene: TRBJ1-2
CDR3aa: CATSERAWGQYAF

len: 15
v_gene: TRBV11-1
abundance: once
j_gene: TRBJ2-1
CDR3aa: CASSLGTSGYNEQFF

len: 15
v_gene: TRBV11-2
abundance: few
j_gene: TRBJ1-3
CDR3aa: CASSEDGNSGNTIYF

len: 13
v_gene: TRBV24-1
abundance: -
j_gene: TRBJ1-2
CDR3aa: CATRGDCLYVYTF

len: 13
v_gene: TRBV12-3/TRBV12-4
abundance: few
j_gene: TRBJ1-2
CDR3aa: CASRGDGTYGYTF

len: 14
v_gene: TRBV27
abundance: medium-sized
j_gene: TRBJ1-6
CDR3aa: CASSNGRNNSPLHF

len: 16
v_gene: TRBV11-2
abundance: many
j_gene: TRBJ1-1
CDR3aa: CASRTIRGRRNTEAFF

len: 17
v_gene: TRBV28
abundance: -
j_gene: TRBJ1-5
CDR3aa: CASSLRGLRTSNQPQHF

len: 15
v_gene: TRBV5-1
abundance: -
j_gene: TRBJ2-1
CDR3aa: CASSLAGGPVNEQFF

len: 14
v_gene: TRBV20-1
abundance: -
j_gene: TRBJ1-2
CDR3aa: CSATPDPGNYGYTF